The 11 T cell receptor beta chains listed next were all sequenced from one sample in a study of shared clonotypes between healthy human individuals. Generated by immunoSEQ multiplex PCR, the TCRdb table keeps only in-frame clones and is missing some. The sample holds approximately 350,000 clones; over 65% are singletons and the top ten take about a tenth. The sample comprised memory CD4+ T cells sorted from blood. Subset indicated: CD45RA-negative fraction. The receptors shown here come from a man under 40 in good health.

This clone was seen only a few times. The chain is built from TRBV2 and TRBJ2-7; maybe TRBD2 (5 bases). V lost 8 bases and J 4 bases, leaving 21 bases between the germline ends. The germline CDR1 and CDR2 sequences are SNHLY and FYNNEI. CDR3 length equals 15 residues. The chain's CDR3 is CASFPSGKGSYEQYF. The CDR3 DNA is TGTGCCAGCTTCCCGTCGGGGAAAGGTTCGTACGAGCAGTACTTC. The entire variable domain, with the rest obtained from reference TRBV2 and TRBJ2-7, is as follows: EPEVTQTPSHQVTQMGQEVILRCVPISNHLYFYWYRQILGQKVEFLVSFYNNEISEKSEIFDDQFSVERPDGSNFTLKIRSTKLEDSAMYFCASFPSGKGSYEQYFGPGTRLTVT.

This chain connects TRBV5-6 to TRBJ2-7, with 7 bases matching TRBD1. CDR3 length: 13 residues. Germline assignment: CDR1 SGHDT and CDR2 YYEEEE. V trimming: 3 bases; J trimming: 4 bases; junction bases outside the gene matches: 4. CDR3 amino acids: CASSWDRGYEQYF. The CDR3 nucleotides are TGTGCCAGCAGCTGGGACAGAGGTTACGAGCAGTACTTC. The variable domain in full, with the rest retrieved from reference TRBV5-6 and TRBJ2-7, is DAGVTQSPTHLIKTRGQQVTLRCSPKSGHDTVSWYQQALGQGPQFIFQYYEEEERQRGNFPDRFSGHQFPNYSSELNVNALLLGDSALYLCASSWDRGYEQYFGPGTRLTVT.

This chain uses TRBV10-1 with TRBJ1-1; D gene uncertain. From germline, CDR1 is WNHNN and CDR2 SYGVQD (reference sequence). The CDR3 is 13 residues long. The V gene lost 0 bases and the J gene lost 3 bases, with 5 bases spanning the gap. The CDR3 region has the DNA TGCGCCAGCAGTGAGTCTCACCACACTGAAGCTTTCTTT. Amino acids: CASSESHHTEAFF.

Here the CDR3 reads CASSVVVGASSNQPQHF. CDR3 DNA sequence: TGTGCCAGCAGTGTTGTTGTCGGGGCCTCTAGCAATCAGCCCCAGCATTTT. This chain links TRBV6-1 with TRBJ1-5, with a possible D match to TRBD1 (5 bases). This CDR3 has 17 residues. Germline-derived CDR1 and CDR2 are MNHNS and SASEGT. V was clipped by 4 bases and J by 0 bases, with 16 bases between them.

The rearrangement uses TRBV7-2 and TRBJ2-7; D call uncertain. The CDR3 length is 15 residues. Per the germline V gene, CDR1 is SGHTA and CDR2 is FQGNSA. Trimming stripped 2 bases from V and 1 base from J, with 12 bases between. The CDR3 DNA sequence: TGTGCCAGCAGCTTACGGATCGGAGAATCCTACGAGCAGTACTTC. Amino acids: CASSLRIGESYEQYF. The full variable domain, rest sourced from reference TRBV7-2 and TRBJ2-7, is GAGVSQSPSNKVTEKGKDVELRCDPISGHTALYWYRQSLGQGLEFLIYFQGNSAPDKSGLPSDRFSAERTGGSVSTLTIQRTQQEDSAVYLCASSLRIGESYEQYFGPGTRLTVT.

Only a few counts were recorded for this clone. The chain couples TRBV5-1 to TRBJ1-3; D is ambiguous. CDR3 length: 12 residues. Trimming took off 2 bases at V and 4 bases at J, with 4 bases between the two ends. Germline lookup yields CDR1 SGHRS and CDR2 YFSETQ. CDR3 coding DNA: TGCGCCAGCAGCTTCCTCGGAAACACCATATATTTT. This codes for CASSFLGNTIYF.

The CDR3 loop reads CASKESIGAAYEQYF. CDR3 in DNA: TGTGCCAGCAAAGAAAGCATCGGGGCCGCCTACGAGCAGTACTTC. The chain links TRBV6-1 to TRBJ2-7; tentatively, D is TRBD1 or TRBD2 (5 bases each). Germline V gene lookup returns CDR1 MNHNS and CDR2 SASEGT. This CDR3 comprises 15 residues. V was pared by 7 bases and J by 2 bases, with 18 bases between.

Here the CDR3 reads CASSPASDRFTDTQYF. As DNA, the CDR3 is TGTGCCAGCAGCCCGGCTAGCGACCGTTTCACAGATACGCAGTATTTT. The chain joins TRBV7-9 to TRBJ2-3; D might be TRBD2 (6 bases). In germline, CDR1 is SEHNR, CDR2 FQNEAQ (reference sequence). The CDR3 is made up of 16 amino acids. Trimming pared 5 bases from V and 2 bases from J, leaving 17 bases between.

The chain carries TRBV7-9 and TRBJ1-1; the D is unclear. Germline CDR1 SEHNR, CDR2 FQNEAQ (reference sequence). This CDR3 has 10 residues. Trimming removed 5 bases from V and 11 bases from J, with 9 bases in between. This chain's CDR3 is CASSHEVAFF. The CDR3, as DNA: TGTGCCAGCAGCCATGAAGTGGCTTTCTTT.

CDR3 residues: CASSLATRDTQYF. CDR3 bases: TGCGCCAGCAGCTTGGCGACAAGAGATACGCAGTATTTT. The chain joins TRBV5-1 to TRBJ2-3; no firm D call. There are 13 residues in the CDR3. Trimming took off 0 bases at V and 5 bases at J, with 7 bases between the two ends. From germline, CDR1 is SGHRS and CDR2 YFSETQ. The variable domain in full, completed from reference TRBV5-1 and TRBJ2-3, reads KAGVTQTPRYLIKTRGQQVTLSCSPISGHRSVSWYQQTPGQGLQFLFEYFSETQRNKGNFPGRFSGRQFSNSRSEMNVSTLELGDSALYLCASSLATRDTQYFGPGTRLTVL.

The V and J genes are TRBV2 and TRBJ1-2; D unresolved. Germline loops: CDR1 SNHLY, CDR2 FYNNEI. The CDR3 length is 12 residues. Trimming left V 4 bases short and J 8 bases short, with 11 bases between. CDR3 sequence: CASSVEGRGYTF. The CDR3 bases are TGTGCCAGCAGTGTGGAAGGGCGGGGCTACACCTTC.